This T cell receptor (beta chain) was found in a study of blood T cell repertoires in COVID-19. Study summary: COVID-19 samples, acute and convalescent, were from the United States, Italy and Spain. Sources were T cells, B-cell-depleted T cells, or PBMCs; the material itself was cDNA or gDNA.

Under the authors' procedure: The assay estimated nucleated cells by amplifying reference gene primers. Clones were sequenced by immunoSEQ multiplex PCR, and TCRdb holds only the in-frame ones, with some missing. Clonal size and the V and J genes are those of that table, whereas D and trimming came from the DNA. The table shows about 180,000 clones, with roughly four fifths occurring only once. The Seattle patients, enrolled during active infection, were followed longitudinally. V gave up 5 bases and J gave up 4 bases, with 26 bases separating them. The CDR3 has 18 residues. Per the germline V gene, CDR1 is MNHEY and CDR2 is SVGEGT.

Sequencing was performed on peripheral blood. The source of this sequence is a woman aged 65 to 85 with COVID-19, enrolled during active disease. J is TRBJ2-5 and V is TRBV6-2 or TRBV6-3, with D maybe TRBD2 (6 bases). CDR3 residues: CASSQGRASAPQLETQYF. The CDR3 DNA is TGTGCCAGCAGTCAAGGGCGGGCTAGCGCTCCCCAGCTAGAGACCCAGTACTTC.